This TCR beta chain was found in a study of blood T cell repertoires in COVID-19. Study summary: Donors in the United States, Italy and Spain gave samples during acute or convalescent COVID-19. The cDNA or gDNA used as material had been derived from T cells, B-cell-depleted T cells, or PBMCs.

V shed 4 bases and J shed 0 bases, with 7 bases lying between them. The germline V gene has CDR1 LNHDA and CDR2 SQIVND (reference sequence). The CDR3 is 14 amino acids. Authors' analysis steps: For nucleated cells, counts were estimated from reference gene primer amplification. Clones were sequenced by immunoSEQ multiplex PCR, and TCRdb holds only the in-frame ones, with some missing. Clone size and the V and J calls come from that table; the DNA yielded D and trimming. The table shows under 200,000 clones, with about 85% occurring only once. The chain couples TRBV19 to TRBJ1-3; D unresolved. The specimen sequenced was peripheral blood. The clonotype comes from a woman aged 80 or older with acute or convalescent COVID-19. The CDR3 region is CASSKLTSGNTIYF. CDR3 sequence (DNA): TGTGCCAGTAGTAAACTCACCTCTGGAAACACCATATATTTT. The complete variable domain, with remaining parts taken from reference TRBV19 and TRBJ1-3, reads DGGITQSPKYLFRKEGQNVTLSCEQNLNHDAMYWYRQDPGQGLRLIYYSQIVNDFQKGDIAEGYSVSREKKESFPLTVTSAQKNPTAFYLCASSKLTSGNTIYFGEGSWLTVV.